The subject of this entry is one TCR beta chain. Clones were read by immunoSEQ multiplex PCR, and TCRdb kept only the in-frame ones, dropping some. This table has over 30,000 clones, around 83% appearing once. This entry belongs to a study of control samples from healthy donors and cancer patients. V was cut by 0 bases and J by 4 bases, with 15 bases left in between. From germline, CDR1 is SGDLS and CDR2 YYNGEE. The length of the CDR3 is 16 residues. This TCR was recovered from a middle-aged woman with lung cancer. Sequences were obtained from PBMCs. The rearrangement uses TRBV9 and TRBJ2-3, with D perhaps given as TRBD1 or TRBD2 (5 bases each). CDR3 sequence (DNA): TGTGCCAGCAGCGTAGGAGGGGTCGGGGTGGCAGATACGCAGTATTTT. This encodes CASSVGGVGVADTQYF.